The present entry profiles one TCR beta chain with its context. Its antigen is not identified. These data originate in a study of CD8+ T cells in alopecia areata. Study in general: Each day, treated patients took oral tofacitinib twice, at 5 to 10 mg per dose.

This sample's treatment: oral pan-JAK inhibitor, 5-10 mg twice daily. Extraction of RNA preceded its reverse transcription into cDNA, which served as the sequencing template. Data came from immunoSEQ multiplex PCR; TCRdb stores just in-frame clones and leaves some out. This sample carries approximately 210,000 clones, over 60% of them seen once, and the ten largest clones take 0.95% to 1.5%. The CDR3 has 20 residues. Unmatched junction bases numbered 10, after V lost 3 bases and J lost 0 bases. Germline assignment: CDR1 LGHNA and CDR2 YNFKEQ. General observations from the study: Patients shared TCRs less clearly than mice did, possibly owing to HLA. The study found that many expanded lesional clones persisted in scalp and blood during tofacitinib. Baseline CD8+ expansion's link to response remains uncertain, as there was one nonresponder.

The chain uses TRBV4-2 and TRBJ2-4, with 14 positions matching TRBD2. Specimen: CD4+ T cells sorted from blood, collected at approximately week 42, from a patient treated with tofacitinib. The TCR was taken from a human donor with alopecia areata. In DNA, the CDR3 is TGTGCCAGCAGCCAGTCTCGACTAGCGGGGGGGCTTGAAGCCAAAAACATTCAGTACTTC. As protein: CASSQSRLAGGLEAKNIQYF.